Following are 19 T cell receptor beta chains from one sample sequenced in a study of regulatory T cells in long-lasting Graves disease. For TCR beta, libraries came from iRepertoire HTBI primers and Arm-PCR of CDR3 regions. TCRdb reprocessed the multiplex PCR reads via MiXCR and lists one record per CDR3 protein. Here the sample spans approximately 230,000 distinct CDR3 sequences, about 17% being singletons. Time point: newly diagnosed GD, antithyroid drugs for less than 3 months. Making the TCR library involved RNA that had been extracted from PBMCs. Specimen: peripheral blood mononuclear cells (PBMCs), collected at new diagnosis, from a patient treated with antithyroid drugs. The receptors come from a female donor with Graves disease.

Many counts were recorded for this clonotype. A much larger clone differs by one base, so this may be a read error. V usage is TRBV2 and J usage is TRBJ1-4; D is unresolved. This CDR3 is 14 amino acids long. Germline V gene data show CDR1 as SNHLY and CDR2 as FYNNEI. The CDR3, as DNA: TGTGCCAGCAGTACCGGGCCAACTAATGAAAGACTGTTTTTT. It encodes CASSTGPTNERLFF.

This clonotype was seen many times. The gene calls are TRBV3-1 and TRBJ2-2; D gene unclear. CDR3 length equals 16 residues. Germline CDR1 reads LGHDT; CDR2 reads YNNKEL (reference sequence). Trimming took 3 bases from V and 6 from J, leaving 17 bases between them. The CDR3 sequence: CASSQSDLPSAGELFF. The CDR3 DNA is TGTGCCAGCAGCCAGTCCGACCTACCAAGCGCCGGGGAGCTGTTTTTT.

The chain couples TRBV7-9 to TRBJ1-4; D remains ambiguous. Deletions cut 1 base from V and 2 bases from J, with 8 bases between. CDR1 and CDR2 (germline): SEHNR, FQNEAQ (reference sequence). The CDR3 is made up of 15 amino acids. The CDR3 DNA is TGTGCCAGCAGCTTAGGAAGTGCGACTAATGAAAAACTGTTTTTT. Protein product: CASSLGSATNEKLFF.

Remarks on this clonotype: A much bigger clone sits one base away, suggesting this may be a read error. V and J are TRBV14 and TRBJ2-1, with 10 bases that match TRBD2. The CDR3 is 15 residues long. The V segment lost 2 bases and the J segment 13 bases; nucleotides outside the gene matches: 11. The V gene's germline CDR1 is SGHDN and CDR2 FVKESK. CDR3: CASSQFLAGVGDQFF. CDR3 nucleotide sequence: TGTGCCAGCAGCCAATTCCTAGCGGGAGTTGGAGATCAGTTCTTC.

Details on this clonotype: This likely traces to a read error, being one base from a far larger clone. This chain uses TRBV28 with TRBJ1-5; 7 bases are shared with TRBD1. This CDR3 spans 16 amino acids. With V trimmed by 7 bases and J by 4 bases, 13 bases remained unmatched. Looked up from germline, CDR1 is MDHEN and CDR2 is SYDVKM. This CDR3 is CASNLYPAGGNQPQHF. For the CDR3, the DNA is TGTGCCAGCAACCTATACCCAGCAGGGGGAAATCAGCCCCAGCATTTT.

This clonotype showed up many times. The chain uses TRBV12-3 or TRBV12-4 and TRBJ2-7, with unresolved D. The V end lost 6 bases, the J end lost 3 bases, and 12 bases lay between the germline ends. The CDR3 totals 13 residues. CDR3 sequence reads: CASRININYEQYF. In DNA, the CDR3 is TGTGCCAGCAGGATCAATATCAACTACGAGCAGTACTTC.

This clonotype was picked up many times. The chain recombines TRBV24-1 with TRBJ2-1, with D possibly TRBD1 on 5 matching bases. The CDR3 is 14 amino acids. In germline, CDR1 is KGHDR, CDR2 SFDVKD. Trimming removed 5 bases from V and 3 bases from J, with 10 bases in between. CDR3 loop: CATSGAGLYNEQFF. CDR3 in DNA: TGTGCCACCAGTGGAGCAGGGCTCTACAATGAGCAGTTCTTC.

This clonotype was counted at least ten times. The chain carries TRBV24-1 and TRBJ2-5; unclear D gene. V was shortened by 5 bases and J by 3 bases, with 6 bases between the two germline ends. This CDR3 comprises 12 residues. The germline CDR1 and CDR2 sequences are KGHDR and SFDVKD. CDR3 sequence: CATSANEETQYF. The CDR3 nucleotides are TGTGCCACCAGTGCTAACGAAGAGACCCAGTACTTC.

This clonotype was observed a handful of times. This chain uses TRBV30 with TRBJ2-5; the D gene is possibly TRBD2 (7 bases). In germline, CDR1 is GTSNPN, CDR2 SVGIG (reference sequence). Trimming cost V 1 base and J 4 bases, with 16 bases left between them. This CDR3 is built from 15 residues. CDR3 amino acids: CAWSGPEGGGETQYF. CDR3 nucleotides: TGTGCCTGGAGTGGACCCGAGGGGGGGGGAGAGACCCAGTACTTC.

This clonotype has at least ten counts. V gene TRBV18 combines with J gene TRBJ2-5; D unclear. This CDR3 region has 14 residues. Between the trimmed V and J ends, which lost 3 bases and 0 bases, there was a span of 8 bases. CDR1 is KGHSH and CDR2 is LQKENI in the germline V gene. CDR3 residues: CASSPGQYQETQYF. CDR3 DNA: TGTGCCAGCTCACCGGGCCAGTACCAAGAGACCCAGTACTTC. The variable domain in full, with the rest retrieved from reference TRBV18 and TRBJ2-5, is NAGVMQNPRHLVRRRGQEARLRCSPMKGHSHVYWYRQLPEEGLKFMVYLQKENIIDESGMPKERFSAEFPKEGPSILRIQQVVRGDSAAYFCASSPGQYQETQYFGPGTRLLVL.

In the case of this clonotype: With only one base between it and a far larger clone, this is likely a read error. The rearrangement uses TRBV6-2 or TRBV6-3 and TRBJ2-5; 8 bases fit TRBD1. Per the germline V gene, CDR1 is MNHEY and CDR2 is SVGEGT. J was trimmed by 2 bases and V by 4 bases; bases with no gene match: 0. The CDR3 is 13 amino acids. CDR3 protein: CASSWTGQETQYF. CDR3 DNA: TGTGCCAGCAGTTGGACAGGGCAAGAGACCCAGTACTTC.

This chain uses TRBV24-1 with TRBJ2-1, with D unresolved. The CDR3 spans 12 residues. Per germline, CDR1 KGHDR and CDR2 SFDVKD. V was clipped by 4 bases and J by 8 bases, with 8 bases between them. The CDR3 region is CATSEWTDEQFF. The CDR3 DNA reads TGTGCCACCAGTGAGTGGACCGATGAGCAGTTCTTC.

The chain carries TRBV5-1 and TRBJ1-1; D may be TRBD1 (6 bases). The CDR3 is made up of 16 amino acids. V was trimmed by 4 bases and J by 2 bases, leaving 18 bases between them. Germline-derived CDR1 and CDR2 are SGHRS and YFSETQ. CDR3 bases: TGCGCCAGCAGCATCGGACAGCCTTTGAAAAACACTGAAGCTTTCTTT. Amino acid sequence: CASSIGQPLKNTEAFF.

There are many counts of this clonotype. V is TRBV7-2 and J is TRBJ2-7; 7 bases align to TRBD2. The CDR3 runs 16 residues. Germline loops: CDR1 SGHTA, CDR2 FQGNSA. Losses at the gene ends were 1 base for V and 4 bases for J; bases not matched to a gene: 10. CDR3 amino acids: CASSLEGSLAAYEQYF. The CDR3 DNA is TGTGCCAGCAGCTTAGAAGGTTCGCTAGCGGCTTACGAGCAGTACTTC. Looking up the rest from reference TRBV7-2 and TRBJ2-7 gives the full variable domain: GAGVSQSPSNKVTEKGKDVELRCDPISGHTALYWYRQSLGQGLEFLIYFQGNSAPDKSGLPSDRFSAERTGGSVSTLTIQRTQQEDSAVYLCASSLEGSLAAYEQYFGPGTRLTVT.

This clonotype occurred many times. V and J are TRBV19 and TRBJ2-2; no firm D call. Germline loops: CDR1 LNHDA, CDR2 SQIVND (reference sequence). Trimming stripped 8 bases from V and 3 bases from J, with 10 bases between. CDR3 length: 13 residues. CDR3 in amino acids: CASGSTYTGELFF. The CDR3 nucleotides read TGTGCCAGTGGCAGCACCTACACCGGGGAGCTGTTTTTT.

This clonotype was picked up many times. This chain uses TRBV18 with TRBJ1-2; 7 positions match TRBD1. Trimming cost V 6 bases and J 3 bases; bases outside gene matches: 7. Germline CDR1 is KGHSH and CDR2 is LQKENI. The CDR3 extends over 14 amino acids. Written as DNA, the CDR3 is TGTGCCAGCTCGCATTCCGGGACAGACTATGGCTACACCTTC. Its translation: CASSHSGTDYGYTF.

This clonotype was counted ten times or more. This chain connects TRBV28 to TRBJ1-1, with a possible D match to TRBD1 (6 bases). The CDR3 runs 13 residues. Per germline, CDR1 MDHEN and CDR2 SYDVKM. V was cut by 5 bases and J by 5 bases, with 12 bases left in between. CDR3 nucleotide sequence: TGTGCCAGCAGTGGCCCAGGGGCTACTGAAGCTTTCTTT. This codes for CASSGPGATEAFF.

The sample holds a few counts of this clonotype. J is TRBJ2-2 and V is TRBV29-1; TRBD1 might be the D (6 bases). The V and J ends lost 6 bases and 5 bases respectively, with 19 bases between them. Germline V lookup: CDR1 SQVTM, CDR2 ANQGSEA. This CDR3 has 15 amino acids. This CDR3 reads CSVGNRASGTGELFF. DNA of the CDR3: TGCAGCGTGGGAAACAGGGCCTCGGGTACCGGGGAGCTGTTTTTT.

This clonotype appeared many times. The V call is TRBV24-1, the J call TRBJ2-3, with unresolved D. This CDR3 is built from 13 residues. V dropped 4 bases and J dropped 8 bases, with 12 bases sitting between them. Germline CDR1 and CDR2: KGHDR and SFDVKD. The DNA of the CDR3 is TGTGCCACCAGTGAGAGGCAGTGGGGTACGCAGTATTTT. This translates into CATSERQWGTQYF.